This T cell receptor beta chain is drawn from a study of blood T cells in healthy people across ages. CDR3 length equals 13 residues. Per the germline V gene, CDR1 is SEHNR and CDR2 is FQNEAQ (reference sequence). Of note for this clonotype: This probably arose from a read error, given a far larger clone one base away.

Next came a second PCR, run for about 6 to 12 cycles, which used a sample-barcoded 5' primer along with a J-beta primer mix. Through a template-switch adaptor with 12 random nucleotides, each cDNA molecule received a tag. TCRdb reanalysed the 5' RACE reads using MiXCR and keeps one entry per CDR3 protein. The sample records 1.5 million to 2 million distinct CDR3 sequences, around half being singletons. J is TRBJ2-3 and V is TRBV7-9; 8 nucleotides line up with TRBD1. The source material was blood. The receptor's source is a woman aged 40 to 50 in good health. The CDR3 sequence is CASGLDRGDTQYF. The CDR3 DNA follows: TGTGCCAGCGGCTTAGACAGGGGAGATACGCAGTATTTT.